The 14 T cell receptor beta chains in this list originate from one sample, sequenced in a study of blood T cell repertoires in COVID-19. Clones were sequenced by immunoSEQ multiplex PCR, and TCRdb holds only the in-frame ones, with some missing. This table has under 300,000 clones, 88% appearing once. Sequencing was carried out using peripheral blood. Receptors originate from a woman aged 40 to 50 who had recovered from COVID-19.

This chain connects TRBV24-1 to TRBJ2-2; 11 positions agree with TRBD1. In germline, CDR1 is KGHDR, CDR2 SFDVKD. The CDR3 consists of 17 residues. The J segment lost 6 bases and the V segment lost 3 bases, leaving 8 bases of the junction unmatched. CDR3: CATSDAGTGGPAGELFF. CDR3 DNA: TGTGCCACCAGTGATGCAGGGACAGGGGGACCGGCCGGGGAGCTGTTTTTT.

The gene calls are TRBV5-1 and TRBJ2-2, with 10 bases matching TRBD1. CDR3 size: 17 residues. Germline trimming cut 1 base from V and 2 bases from J; bases unmatched to any gene: 5. Germline values: CDR1 SGHRS, CDR2 YFSETQ. The chain's CDR3 is CASSLRGQGPNTGELFF. CDR3 in DNA: TGCGCCAGCAGCTTGAGGGGACAGGGGCCTAACACCGGGGAGCTGTTTTTT.

The V gene is TRBV19, the J gene TRBJ2-1; 12 bases agree with TRBD2. V shed 2 bases, J shed 9 bases, and the junction held 5 bases outside the gene matches. In germline, CDR1 is LNHDA, CDR2 SQIVND (reference sequence). The CDR3 is 15 amino acids. The CDR3 is CASSIQLAGGGEQFF. DNA of the CDR3: TGTGCCAGTAGTATACAACTAGCGGGAGGAGGTGAGCAGTTCTTC. Full variable domain (missing parts from reference TRBV19 and TRBJ2-1): DGGITQSPKYLFRKEGQNVTLSCEQNLNHDAMYWYRQDPGQGLRLIYYSQIVNDFQKGDIAEGYSVSREKKESFPLTVTSAQKNPTAFYLCASSIQLAGGGEQFFGPGTRLTVL.

This chain joins TRBV5-1 and TRBJ2-2; 8 bases match TRBD2. CDR3 size: 16 residues. Trimming took 0 bases from V and 4 from J; bases not matched to a gene: 5. CDR1 and CDR2 (germline): SGHRS, YFSETQ. The CDR3 DNA reads as TGCGCCAGCAGCTTGGGGACTAGCAGGGGCACCGGGGAGCTGTTTTTT. It is translated as CASSLGTSRGTGELFF. The full variable domain, with the rest looked up from reference TRBV5-1 and TRBJ2-2, is KAGVTQTPRYLIKTRGQQVTLSCSPISGHRSVSWYQQTPGQGLQFLFEYFSETQRNKGNFPGRFSGRQFSNSRSEMNVSTLELGDSALYLCASSLGTSRGTGELFFGEGSRLTVL.

This clone has only a few counts. J is TRBJ1-3 and V is TRBV4-1, with TRBD1 matching over 7 bases. Germline trimming cut 0 bases from V and 7 bases from J; bases unmatched to any gene: 9. The germline gives CDR1 MGHRA, CDR2 YSYEKL. The CDR3 covers 16 residues. The CDR3 loop is CASSQDRTGSKNTIYF. DNA for the CDR3: TGCGCCAGCAGCCAAGATCGGACAGGTAGTAAGAACACCATATATTTT.

The chain links TRBV5-8 to TRBJ1-6, with D unresolved. The V and J ends lost 0 bases and 10 bases respectively, with 5 bases between them. Germline V lookup: CDR1 SGHTS, CDR2 YDEGEE. There are 12 residues in the CDR3. CDR3 nucleotides: TGTGCCAGCAGCTTGGTACGGTCACCCCTCCACTTT. Amino acid sequence: CASSLVRSPLHF.

The genes are TRBV30 and TRBJ2-7; D gene unclear. The germline V gene encodes CDR1 GTSNPN and CDR2 SVGIG (reference sequence). The CDR3 totals 12 residues. The germline V and J ends were trimmed by 4 bases and 0 bases, with 7 bases remaining between them. CDR3 sequence (DNA): TGTGCCTGGACAGGCGACTCCTACGAGCAGTACTTC. This gives the protein CAWTGDSYEQYF.

The chain uses TRBV11-3 and TRBJ2-7, with TRBD1 identical over 9 bases. The CDR3 consists of 15 residues. CDR1 is SGHNT and CDR2 is YENEEA in the germline V gene. The V gene end was trimmed by 5 bases and the J gene end by 7 bases; junction bases not matched to a gene: 12. CDR3 nucleotides: TGTGCCAGCAGCACCCCAGGGGACAGGGCCGGGGAGCAGTACTTC. Amino acid sequence: CASSTPGDRAGEQYF. The full variable domain, in which reference TRBV11-3 and TRBJ2-7 provide the parts outside the CDR3, is EAGVVQSPRYKIIEKKQPVAFWCNPISGHNTLYWYLQNLGQGPELLIRYENEEAVDDSQLPKDRFSAERLKGVDSTLKIQPAELGDSAVYLCASSTPGDRAGEQYFGPGTRLTVT.

Comment on this clone: Its ends do not fully match the called genes, so a read error is possible. The V gene is TRBV30, the J gene TRBJ2-1, with D possibly matching TRBD2 (5 bases). This CDR3 contains 10 residues. CDR1 is GTSNPN, CDR2 SVGIG, per germline (reference sequence). CDR3 region: CARGAEDFIF. CDR3 DNA sequence: TGTGCCCGGGGTGCCGAGGACTTTATCTTC.

The rearrangement joins TRBV6-5 to TRBJ1-1, with 8 bases fitting TRBD1. The length of the CDR3 is 13 residues. Looked up from germline, CDR1 is MNHEY and CDR2 is SVGAGI. The V and J ends lost 7 bases and 5 bases, in that order; junction bases with no gene match: 6. The CDR3 spells CASIQQGGTEAFF. The CDR3 bases are TGTGCCAGCATCCAACAGGGGGGGACTGAAGCTTTCTTT.

In this sample, this clone turned up once. This chain uses TRBV19 with TRBJ1-1; D unresolved. This CDR3 comprises 14 residues. Germline V gene data show CDR1 as LNHDA and CDR2 as SQIVND (reference sequence). V lost 1 base, J lost 1 base, and 7 bases lay in between. The CDR3 spells CASSIVAENTEAFF. CDR3 sequence (DNA): TGTGCCAGTAGTATAGTGGCGGAGAACACTGAAGCTTTCTTT.

J is TRBJ1-6 and V is TRBV5-1, with D possibly TRBD1 on 6 matching bases. Trimming removed 4 bases from V and 5 bases from J, with 13 bases in between. Germline values: CDR1 SGHRS, CDR2 YFSETQ. This CDR3 comprises 15 residues. CDR3: CASSAGTPDNSPLHF. The CDR3, as DNA: TGCGCCAGCAGCGCAGGGACACCGGATAATTCACCCCTCCACTTT.

DNA of the CDR3: TGTGCCAGCTCTCTCGGACAGGGGAACTCTGGGGCCAACGTCCTGACTTTC. Encoded protein: CASSLGQGNSGANVLTF. The chain uses TRBV18 and TRBJ2-6; 9 bases are a match to TRBD1. Germline V lookup: CDR1 KGHSH, CDR2 LQKENI. This CDR3 contains 17 residues. V was clipped by 6 bases and J by 0 bases; unmatched bases: 6.

V is TRBV2 and J is TRBJ2-1; TRBD1 agrees at 9 bases. Germline values: CDR1 SNHLY, CDR2 FYNNEI. Trimming cost V 4 bases and J 4 bases; bases outside gene matches: 5. CDR3 size: 15 residues. The CDR3 here is CASSAGQGPYNEQFF. The CDR3 DNA reads as TGTGCCAGCAGTGCAGGACAGGGGCCTTACAATGAGCAGTTCTTC. The whole variable domain, filled in from reference TRBV2 and TRBJ2-1, reads EPEVTQTPSHQVTQMGQEVILRCVPISNHLYFYWYRQILGQKVEFLVSFYNNEISEKSEIFDDQFSVERPDGSNFTLKIRSTKLEDSAMYFCASSAGQGPYNEQFFGPGTRLTVL.